The source of this T cell receptor (beta chain) is a study of blood T cells in healthy people across ages. A second about 7 to 11 cycle PCR used barcoded and J-beta primers. TCRdb reprocessed the 5' RACE reads via MiXCR and lists one record per CDR3 protein. The sample lists approximately 800,000 distinct CDR3 sequences; 53% were seen once. Study-level findings and limits: Comparison with aged donors showed that long-lived donors had more naive CD4+ cells and higher diversity. Unsorted PBMC input precluded a conclusive naive versus antigen-experienced comparison. Among T cells, TCR beta diversity per million cells dropped roughly linearly as age rose.

The CDR3 consists of 13 residues. After removal of 3 bases from V and 14 bases from J, the junction contained 11 bases not matched to a gene. Germline assignment: CDR1 PRHDT and CDR2 FYEKMQ (reference sequence). To note about this clonotype: Antigen specificity is unknown.

Sequenced material: blood. The J gene is TRBJ2-3, the V gene TRBV13; 7 bases map to TRBD2. The source of this sequence is a man at least 80 years old in good health. CDR3 sequence reads: CASSFGGSGYAYF. CDR3 DNA sequence: TGTGCCAGCAGCTTCGGCGGGAGTGGATACGCGTATTTT.